This T cell receptor (beta chain) originates from a study of T cells in Graves' hyperthyroidism and ophthalmopathy. Findings and limits, study-wide: Ophthalmopathy could be told apart from stable hyperthyroidism with a 13 V-J model.

This clonotype has ten or more counts. The antigen is undetermined. RNA transcripts were the template for amplifying TCR beta CDR3 regions. Primed by the HTBI set, a first-round RT-PCR was run on the TCR CDR3. MiXCR, run by TCRdb on the multiplex PCR reads, gives a single entry per CDR3 protein. The sample has a few hundred thousand distinct CDR3 sequences, under 60% seen once. Germline V CDR1 and CDR2: MNHEY, SVGAGI. V was cut by 0 bases and J by 8 bases, with 13 bases left in between. CDR3 length equals 14 residues. Input material: peripheral blood or thyroid tissue (not recorded which). This clonotype was sampled from an adult woman with Graves' disease, either hyperthyroidism or ophthalmopathy (not recorded which). The chain carries TRBV6-5 and TRBJ1-2; no clear D. In DNA form, the CDR3 reads TGTGCCAGCAGTTACTCGACCGGACTTTTGGGCTACACCTTC. Amino acids: CASSYSTGLLGYTF.